These 2 T cell receptor beta chains were all obtained from the same sample, sequenced in a study of PD-1 blockade in classical Hodgkin lymphoma. Libraries were prepared by immunoSEQ multiplex PCR; TCRdb keeps only in-frame clonotypes and omits some of them. The data hold about 18,000 clones, with 80% to 90% observed a single time. Time point in this sample: cycle 4 day 1 (C4D1), after around six weeks of nivolumab. After autologous stem cell transplantation all patients relapsed, and prior brentuximab vedotin exposure differed between cohorts. The sequencing here drew on peripheral blood mononuclear cells (PBMCs), taken before the fourth cycle of nivolumab. The receptors shown here come from a human donor with classical Hodgkin lymphoma.

V and J are TRBV4-3 and TRBJ1-4; D ambiguous. The germline V and J ends were trimmed by 0 bases and 3 bases, with 8 bases remaining between them. The germline gives CDR1 LGHNA, CDR2 YSLEER. The CDR3 extends over 15 amino acids. The CDR3 bases are TGCGCCAGCAGCCAAGAGGGTCTCCCTAATGAAAAACTGTTTTTT. It is translated as CASSQEGLPNEKLFF.

This clone was seen a handful of times. The chain recombines TRBV5-1 with TRBJ2-3, with 8 bases aligning to TRBD1. After removal of 4 bases from V and 6 bases from J, the junction contained 10 bases not matched to a gene. Looked up from germline, CDR1 is SGHRS and CDR2 is YFSETQ. CDR3 length equals 15 residues. DNA of the CDR3: TGCGCCAGCAGCCCCGGGACAGGATCATCGGATACGCAGTATTTT. Amino acids: CASSPGTGSSDTQYF. The variable domain in full, with the rest retrieved from reference TRBV5-1 and TRBJ2-3, is KAGVTQTPRYLIKTRGQQVTLSCSPISGHRSVSWYQQTPGQGLQFLFEYFSETQRNKGNFPGRFSGRQFSNSRSEMNVSTLELGDSALYLCASSPGTGSSDTQYFGPGTRLTVL.